These 13 T cell receptor beta chains share one sample of origin, sequenced in a study of blood T cells in healthy people across ages. Alongside a J-beta primer mix, a sample-barcoded 5' primer served in a second PCR lasting about 7 to 12 cycles. TCRdb fed the 5' RACE reads into MiXCR, producing one record per CDR3 protein. This table holds about a million distinct CDR3 sequences, about two fifths found once. Sequenced sample: blood. These receptors originate from a man between 18 and 29 years old in good health.

This chain uses TRBV28 with TRBJ1-4; D is uncertain. With 3 bases removed from V and 8 bases from J, the gap between germline ends came to 13 bases. This CDR3 is built from 14 residues. Germline CDR1 reads MDHEN; CDR2 reads SYDVKM. CDR3: CASSFSGFGEKLFF. Here the CDR3 DNA reads TGTGCCAGCAGTTTTTCGGGGTTTGGGGAAAAACTGTTTTTT.

The gene calls are TRBV12-3 or TRBV12-4 and TRBJ2-4, with 11 bases lining up with TRBD1. The CDR3 is 15 amino acids. Trimming removed 3 bases from V and 9 bases from J; junction bases left unmatched: 7. The CDR3 DNA reads as TGTGCCAGCAGTTTGCCGGGACAGGGGGGAGGCATTCAGTACTTC. Protein sequence: CASSLPGQGGGIQYF.

This chain joins TRBV12-3 or TRBV12-4 and TRBJ2-3, with D perhaps matching TRBD2 (5 bases). The V gene lost 3 bases and the J gene lost 4 bases, with 11 bases spanning the gap. This CDR3 region has 14 residues. CDR3 amino acids: CASSLGVRADTQYF. Written as DNA, the CDR3 is TGTGCCAGCAGTTTGGGAGTGAGAGCAGATACGCAGTATTTT.

The J gene is TRBJ1-6, the V gene TRBV10-3, with 8 positions matching TRBD1. Germline loops: CDR1 ENHRY, CDR2 SYGVKD. Losses at the gene ends were 0 bases for V and 6 bases for J; bases not matched to a gene: 4. CDR3 length: 16 residues. The CDR3 nucleotides are TGTGCCATCAGTGAGTCGGGGCAGGGGGCTAATTCACCCCTCCACTTT. Translation gives CAISESGQGANSPLHF.

The genes are TRBV6-2 or TRBV6-3 and TRBJ2-7; D not resolved. V lost 6 bases and J 7 bases, leaving 16 bases between the germline ends. The CDR3 runs to 13 residues. Germline V lookup: CDR1 MNHEY, CDR2 SVGEGT. The DNA for the CDR3 is TGTGCCAGCAGCGCGAGATTCCCGGAAGAGCAGTACTTC. It codes for CASSARFPEEQYF.

The chain is built from TRBV5-5 and TRBJ1-5; a weak D match, TRBD1 (6 bases). The germline V gene has CDR1 SGHKS and CDR2 YYEKEE (reference sequence). This CDR3 has 16 amino acids. V lost 5 bases to trimming and J lost 3 bases, with 18 bases between them. The CDR3, as DNA: TGTGCCAGCAGGCGAGGACAGAGGGCCCTCAATCAGCCCCAGCATTTT. This translates into CASRRGQRALNQPQHF.

V and J are TRBV13 and TRBJ2-2; TRBD1 agrees at 10 bases. Germline CDR1 and CDR2: PRHDT and FYEKMQ (reference sequence). The CDR3 extends over 14 amino acids. The V and J ends lost 5 bases and 7 bases, in that order; junction bases with no gene match: 4. The CDR3 sequence is CASSRGQGDGELFF. The CDR3, as DNA: TGTGCCAGCAGCCGTGGACAGGGGGACGGGGAGCTGTTTTTT.

This clonotype was observed many times. This sequence joins TRBV7-9 and TRBJ1-1, with TRBD1 matching 7 bases. Germline lookup yields CDR1 SEHNR and CDR2 FQNEAQ (reference sequence). This CDR3 is 11 amino acids long. V lost 5 bases, J lost 12 bases, and 6 bases stayed unmatched. The CDR3 DNA reads as TGTGCCAGCAGCCGCCGGGACAGCCCTTTCTTT. Its translation: CASSRRDSPFF. The complete variable domain, with remaining parts taken from reference TRBV7-9 and TRBJ1-1, reads DTGVSQNPRHKITKRGQNVTFRCDPISEHNRLYWYRQTLGQGPEFLTYFQNEAQLEKSRLLSDRFSAERPKGSFSTLEIQRTEQGDSAMYLCASSRRDSPFFGQGTRLTVV.

Only a few counts were recorded for this clonotype. The gene calls are TRBV11-2 and TRBJ2-5; D perhaps matches TRBD1 (6 bases). Deletions cut 4 bases from V and 11 bases from J, with 29 bases between. The CDR3 loop spans 17 amino acids. The germline V gene has CDR1 SGHAT and CDR2 FQNNGV. CDR3: CASSYRTVGSSYNEQYF. For the CDR3, the DNA is TGTGCCAGCAGCTACCGGACAGTGGGTAGCTCCTACAATGAGCAGTACTTC. Filled out from reference TRBV11-2 and TRBJ2-5, the complete variable domain reads EAGVAQSPRYKIIEKRQSVAFWCNPISGHATLYWYQQILGQGPKLLIQFQNNGVVDDSQLPKDRFSAERLKGVDSTLKIQPAKLEDSAVYLCASSYRTVGSSYNEQYFGPGTRLLVL.

The genes are TRBV5-1 and TRBJ2-3; TRBD1 matches 8 bases. CDR1 and CDR2 (germline): SGHRS, YFSETQ. The CDR3 covers 17 residues. V shed 4 bases, J shed 3 bases, and the junction held 13 bases outside the gene matches. The CDR3 here is CASSPTPRTGKTDTQYF. For the CDR3, the DNA is TGCGCCAGCAGCCCAACCCCCAGGACAGGGAAGACAGATACGCAGTATTTT.

This clonotype occurred once. The chain combines TRBV29-1 with TRBJ2-1; D remains ambiguous. TRBJ2-7 explains the end of the DNA better; the J call may be wrong. The germline V gene encodes CDR1 SQVTM and CDR2 ANQGSEA. The CDR3 is 13 amino acids. The CDR3 sequence is CSVEGRNYNEQYF. The CDR3 nucleotides are TGCAGCGTTGAAGGGCGGAACTACAATGAGCAGTACTTC.

The CDR3 protein is CASSLKGGTSYNEQFF. CDR3 in DNA: TGTGCCAGCAGCTTAAAGGGTGGGACCTCGTACAATGAGCAGTTCTTC. The chain couples TRBV7-3 to TRBJ2-1; D is perhaps TRBD1 or TRBD2 (5 bases each). This CDR3 has 16 residues. Per germline, CDR1 SGHTA and CDR2 FQGTGA. Trimming left V 1 base short and J 4 bases short, with 14 bases between.

V usage is TRBV7-3 and J usage is TRBJ1-2; tentative D call: TRBD1 (5 bases). Trimming removed 3 bases from V and 2 bases from J, with 13 bases in between. The germline V gene encodes CDR1 SGHTA and CDR2 FQGTGA. CDR3 length: 15 residues. The CDR3 DNA reads TGTGCCAGCAGCTTGGACACCCAGAGGAACTATGGCTACACCTTC. Translation: CASSLDTQRNYGYTF.